One TCR beta chain is described in this entry. This entry belongs to a study of technical replicates of blood from a few donors. V shed 2 bases and J shed 8 bases, with 12 bases lying between them. Looked up from germline, CDR1 is LGHNA and CDR2 is YNFKEQ. The length of the CDR3 is 14 residues. Data came from immunoSEQ multiplex PCR; TCRdb stores just in-frame clones and leaves some out. The table has about 81,000 clones, under 97% seen once. The sample taken for sequencing was T cells isolated from PBMCs. The chain joins TRBV4-2 to TRBJ1-4; D is perhaps TRBD1 (6 bases). The TCR comes from a human donor in good health. The CDR3 sequence is CASSQRGAREKLFF. CDR3 in DNA: TGTGCCAGCAGCCAACGGGGGGCTAGAGAAAAACTGTTTTTT.